These 7 T cell receptor beta chains originate from one sample sequenced in a study of blood T cell repertoires in COVID-19. The repertoire was sequenced with immunoSEQ multiplex PCR; TCRdb's copy has only in-frame clones and lacks some. The sample includes fewer than 15,000 clones, 70% to 90% of them seen just once. Sequenced material: peripheral blood. The source is a human donor in a cohort sampled during active COVID-19.

Only one count was recorded for this clone. V gene TRBV9 combines with J gene TRBJ2-2; 8 bases are shared with TRBD2. Germline values: CDR1 SGDLS, CDR2 YYNGEE. The CDR3 sequence is 15 residues long. The J segment lost 5 bases and the V segment lost 3 bases, leaving 6 bases of the junction unmatched. The CDR3 loop is CASSGPGGLTGELFF. Written as DNA, the CDR3 is TGTGCCAGCAGCGGACCGGGGGGGCTTACCGGGGAGCTGTTTTTT.

This rearrangement joins TRBV7-2 to TRBJ1-1; D uncertain. Germline V gene sequence: CDR1 SGHTA, CDR2 FQGNSA. V lost 4 bases and J lost 4, with 10 bases in between. CDR3 length: 13 amino acids. The CDR3: CASSWTQGTEAFF. The CDR3 DNA reads TGTGCCAGCAGCTGGACTCAAGGCACTGAAGCTTTCTTT.

This chain connects TRBV6-6 to TRBJ2-7; the match to TRBD1 covers 7 bases. Trimming at V came to 6 bases and at J to 1 base, leaving 6 bases not matched to a gene. Per the germline V gene, CDR1 is MNHNY and CDR2 is SVGAGI (reference sequence). The CDR3 runs 14 residues. The CDR3 DNA sequence: TGTGCCAGCAGGAGACCGGGACAGTCCTACGAGCAGTACTTC. It encodes CASRRPGQSYEQYF.

The V gene is TRBV18, the J gene TRBJ1-1; D ambiguous. CDR3 length equals 15 residues. Trimming removed 3 bases at V and 2 bases at J, with 13 bases between. Germline V gene sequence: CDR1 KGHSH, CDR2 LQKENI. The CDR3 bases are TGTGCCAGCTCACCGTTAGACTTATCCAACACTGAAGCTTTCTTT. Amino acids: CASSPLDLSNTEAFF.

J is TRBJ1-4 and V is TRBV10-3, with D maybe TRBD1 (5 bases). CDR1 ENHRY and CDR2 SYGVKD come from the germline V gene. The length of the CDR3 is 14 residues. The V end was cut by 8 bases, the J end by 7 bases, with 17 bases between. CDR3 sequence (DNA): TGTGCCATCGGAGGGGACTTCGGGTCTGAAAAACTGTTTTTT. Its translation: CAIGGDFGSEKLFF.

The chain employs TRBV18 and TRBJ2-2, with TRBD2 matching 7 bases. Unmatched junction bases numbered 5, after V lost 1 base and J lost 6 bases. Germline CDR1 KGHSH, CDR2 LQKENI. There are 15 residues in the CDR3. The CDR3 DNA is TGTGCCAGCTCACCACAGGCCGGACTAGCCGGGGAGCTGTTTTTT. This translates into CASSPQAGLAGELFF.

This clone was detected only once. The rearrangement links TRBV10-3 to TRBJ2-5; a possible D gene is TRBD2 (5 bases). Per the germline V gene, CDR1 is ENHRY and CDR2 is SYGVKD. The CDR3 consists of 15 residues. Trimming took off 3 bases at V and 1 base at J, with 12 bases between the two ends. CDR3 coding DNA: TGTGCCATCAGTGAAGGGAAAGGAGGCCAAGAGACCCAGTACTTC. Translation gives CAISEGKGGQETQYF.